One and the same sample provided the 29 T cell receptor beta chains below, sequenced in a study of CD8+ T cells in alopecia areata. cDNA serving as the sequencing template came from extracted, reverse transcribed RNA. TCRdb's copy holds only in-frame clones and misses some; the assay was immunoSEQ multiplex PCR. Altogether over 250,000 clones are present, approximately 60% being singletons, with the ten largest covering 0.93%. Treatment defined: oral pan-JAK inhibitor, 5-10 mg twice daily. The material was CD4+ T cells sorted from blood, obtained around week 54, from a patient treated with tofacitinib. These receptor sequences come from a human donor with alopecia areata.

This rearrangement joins TRBV7-2 to TRBJ2-7; 7 bases fit TRBD2. This CDR3 has 14 amino acids. J lost 3 bases, V lost 4 bases, and 6 bases had no gene match. Germline values: CDR1 SGHTA, CDR2 FQGNSA. CDR3 protein: CASSYQGGDYEQYF. CDR3 coding DNA: TGTGCCAGCAGCTACCAGGGAGGGGACTACGAGCAGTACTTC. The whole variable domain, remainder taken from reference TRBV7-2 and TRBJ2-7, is GAGVSQSPSNKVTEKGKDVELRCDPISGHTALYWYRQSLGQGLEFLIYFQGNSAPDKSGLPSDRFSAERTGGSVSTLTIQRTQQEDSAVYLCASSYQGGDYEQYFGPGTRLTVT.

V and J are TRBV29-1 and TRBJ2-6; D not certain. V shed 8 bases and J shed 4 bases, with 12 bases lying between them. The CDR3 is 13 residues long. Germline CDR1 SQVTM, CDR2 ANQGSEA. The CDR3 reads CSFSLGGANVLTF. The CDR3, as DNA: TGCAGCTTCAGTCTCGGGGGGGCCAACGTCCTGACTTTC. The full variable domain, its missing parts supplied by reference TRBV29-1 and TRBJ2-6, is SAVISQKPSRDICQRGTSLTIQCQVDSQVTMMFWYRQQPGQSLTLIATANQGSEATYESGFVIDKFPISRPNLTFSTLTVSNMSPEDSSIYLCSFSLGGANVLTFGAGSRLTVL.

The chain uses TRBV29-1 and TRBJ1-5; a possible D gene is TRBD1 (6 bases). Germline CDR1 reads SQVTM; CDR2 reads ANQGSEA. This CDR3 region has 12 residues. V was trimmed by 4 bases and J by 9 bases, leaving 13 bases between them. CDR3 loop: CSVGGGRGPQHF. The DNA of the CDR3 is TGCAGCGTTGGAGGGGGTAGGGGGCCCCAGCATTTT. The full variable domain, completed using reference TRBV29-1 and TRBJ1-5, is SAVISQKPSRDICQRGTSLTIQCQVDSQVTMMFWYRQQPGQSLTLIATANQGSEATYESGFVIDKFPISRPNLTFSTLTVSNMSPEDSSIYLCSVGGGRGPQHFGDGTRLSIL.

Only one count was recorded for this clone. The rearrangement joins TRBV11-2 to TRBJ2-7; 9 positions match TRBD2. This CDR3 has 15 residues. V trimming: 5 bases; J trimming: 4 bases; junction bases outside the gene matches: 9. Germline lookup yields CDR1 SGHAT and CDR2 FQNNGV. In DNA form, the CDR3 reads TGTGCCAGCAGCCCCCGCCAGCGGGGGGAGTACGAGCAGTACTTC. It specifies CASSPRQRGEYEQYF. Full variable domain (remainder filled in from reference TRBV11-2 and TRBJ2-7): EAGVAQSPRYKIIEKRQSVAFWCNPISGHATLYWYQQILGQGPKLLIQFQNNGVVDDSQLPKDRFSAERLKGVDSTLKIQPAKLEDSAVYLCASSPRQRGEYEQYFGPGTRLTVT.

The gene calls are TRBV9 and TRBJ2-7; maybe TRBD2 (5 bases). Per the germline V gene, CDR1 is SGDLS and CDR2 is YYNGEE. The CDR3 consists of 14 residues. Trimming took off 3 bases at V and 3 bases at J, with 13 bases between the two ends. DNA of the CDR3: TGTGCCAGCAGCGACGGGGTGGGAATCTACGAGCAGTACTTC. It specifies CASSDGVGIYEQYF.

The chain combines TRBV4-1 with TRBJ1-5; 9 bases are shared with TRBD1. Germline V gene lookup returns CDR1 MGHRA and CDR2 YSYEKL. The junction had 5 bases not matched to a gene; V was cut back by 2 bases and J by 6 bases. The CDR3 covers 15 residues. CDR3 in amino acids: CASSQLGTGIQPQHF. In DNA form, the CDR3 reads TGCGCCAGCAGCCAATTAGGGACAGGGATTCAGCCCCAGCATTTT.

The chain recombines TRBV9 with TRBJ1-1, with 7 bases that match TRBD1. V shed 4 bases, J shed 1 base, and the junction held 4 bases outside the gene matches. Per the germline V gene, CDR1 is SGDLS and CDR2 is YYNGEE. The CDR3 spans 14 residues. CDR3 in DNA: TGTGCCAGCAGCCCGGGACAGACGAACACTGAAGCTTTCTTT. Translated, it gives CASSPGQTNTEAFF.

A few counts support this clone. The rearrangement uses TRBV18 and TRBJ2-7, with 7 bases that match TRBD1. V lost 6 bases, J lost 2 bases, and 7 bases stayed unmatched. This CDR3 region has 14 residues. The germline V gene has CDR1 KGHSH and CDR2 LQKENI. Written as DNA, the CDR3 is TGTGCCAGCTCTCGCCGGACAGGAGCCTACGAGCAGTACTTC. Translating gives CASSRRTGAYEQYF.

This chain connects TRBV9 to TRBJ2-1; 11 nucleotides line up with TRBD2. The CDR3 spans 15 residues. V was clipped by 1 base and J by 8 bases; unmatched bases: 5. The germline V gene has CDR1 SGDLS and CDR2 YYNGEE. In DNA form, the CDR3 reads TGTGCCAGCAGCGTACTAGCGGGGGGCCGGGATGAGCAGTTCTTC. This gives the protein CASSVLAGGRDEQFF.

This clone turned up a few times. V is TRBV29-1 and J is TRBJ2-3; no reliable D call. The V gene's germline CDR1 is SQVTM and CDR2 ANQGSEA. V lost 4 bases and J lost 4, with 6 bases in between. The CDR3 contains 11 residues. In DNA, the CDR3 is TGCAGCGTTGGGGCATCAGATACGCAGTATTTT. The encoded protein is CSVGASDTQYF.

The chain is built from TRBV29-1 and TRBJ1-5; 7 nucleotides match TRBD1. The CDR3 loop spans 14 amino acids. Germline CDR1 and CDR2: SQVTM and ANQGSEA. V gave up 6 bases and J gave up 3 bases; unmatched junction bases: 8. The DNA for the CDR3 is TGCAGCGTGGCCGGGACAGACATCAATCAGCCCCAGCATTTT. This codes for CSVAGTDINQPQHF.

This clone was seen a handful of times. The chain has TRBV7-2 and TRBJ1-2; the match to TRBD1 covers 8 bases. Germline CDR1 is SGHTA and CDR2 is FQGNSA. V shed 2 bases and J 6 bases; nucleotides not matched to a gene: 5. The CDR3 has 14 residues. Written as DNA, the CDR3 is TGTGCCAGCAGCTTATTAGCGACAGGGGATGGCTACACCTTC. Amino acid sequence: CASSLLATGDGYTF. Filled out from reference TRBV7-2 and TRBJ1-2, the complete variable domain reads GAGVSQSPSNKVTEKGKDVELRCDPISGHTALYWYRQSLGQGLEFLIYFQGNSAPDKSGLPSDRFSAERTGGSVSTLTIQRTQQEDSAVYLCASSLLATGDGYTFGSGTRLTVV.

J is TRBJ2-6 and V is TRBV7-3; TRBD2 matches 7 bases. CDR1 and CDR2 (germline): SGHTA, FQGTGA. The CDR3 has 17 amino acids. V was pared by 4 bases and J by 0 bases, with 6 bases of the junction left unmatched. CDR3: CASSSVAGGSGANVLTF. As DNA, the CDR3 is TGTGCCAGCAGCTCCGTAGCGGGCGGCTCTGGGGCCAACGTCCTGACTTTC.

The chain links TRBV14 to TRBJ1-1; no clear D gene. The CDR3 spans 13 residues. Trimming took 4 bases from V and 0 from J, leaving 6 bases between them. Germline values: CDR1 SGHDN, CDR2 FVKESK. CDR3 in amino acids: CASSRDLNTEAFF. The DNA of the CDR3 is TGTGCCAGCAGCCGAGACTTGAACACTGAAGCTTTCTTT.

The chain links TRBV25-1 to TRBJ2-1; D not certain. Germline V gene lookup returns CDR1 MGHDK and CDR2 SYGVNS. The CDR3 runs 11 residues. The V end was cut by 7 bases, the J end by 9 bases, with 10 bases between. The DNA for the CDR3 is TGTGCCAGCACCGAAAGGAGTGAGCAGTTCTTC. This encodes CASTERSEQFF. Together with reference TRBV25-1 and TRBJ2-1, the CDR3 gives the full variable domain: EADIYQTPRYLVIGTGKKITLECSQTMGHDKMYWYQQDPGMELHLIHYSYGVNSTEKGDLSSESTVSRIRTEHFPLTLESARPSHTSQYLCASTERSEQFFGPGTRLTVL.

The chain joins TRBV5-6 to TRBJ1-5; TRBD1 might be the D (6 bases). The CDR3 length is 16 residues. V shed 2 bases and J shed 0 bases, with 12 bases lying between them. CDR1 and CDR2 (germline): SGHDT, YYEEEE. This chain's CDR3 is CASSFGGASSNQPQHF. Written as DNA, the CDR3 is TGTGCCAGCAGCTTCGGGGGGGCGTCTAGCAATCAGCCCCAGCATTTT.

The genes are TRBV7-2 and TRBJ2-1; weak D call: TRBD1 (6 bases). The germline V gene encodes CDR1 SGHTA and CDR2 FQGNSA. The CDR3 is 16 residues long. Deletions cut 1 base from V and 2 bases from J, with 12 bases between. The CDR3 DNA reads TGTGCCAGCAGCTTAGTGGGGACACAAACCTACAATGAGCAGTTCTTC. It codes for CASSLVGTQTYNEQFF.

This clone was seen once. The V and J genes are TRBV11-2 and TRBJ2-7, with TRBD1 matching 9 bases. The CDR3 is 17 amino acids. J gave up 3 bases and V 5 bases, and 14 bases lay outside the gene matches. CDR1 is SGHAT, CDR2 FQNNGV, per germline. This CDR3 is CASSRPGQGPYRYEQYF. The CDR3 bases are TGTGCCAGCAGCAGACCGGGACAGGGTCCTTACCGCTACGAGCAGTACTTC.

The chain is built from TRBV29-1 and TRBJ1-1; D ambiguous. The V end was cut by 4 bases, the J end by 1 base, with 10 bases between. Germline V lookup: CDR1 SQVTM, CDR2 ANQGSEA. The CDR3 runs to 13 residues. In DNA form, the CDR3 reads TGCAGCGTTGGAGACGGTTCGAACACTGAAGCTTTCTTT. Its protein product is CSVGDGSNTEAFF. The full variable domain, completed using reference TRBV29-1 and TRBJ1-1, is SAVISQKPSRDICQRGTSLTIQCQVDSQVTMMFWYRQQPGQSLTLIATANQGSEATYESGFVIDKFPISRPNLTFSTLTVSNMSPEDSSIYLCSVGDGSNTEAFFGQGTRLTVV.

The rearrangement links TRBV30 to TRBJ2-3; D uncertain. Per germline, CDR1 GTSNPN and CDR2 SVGIG (reference sequence). This CDR3 has 11 residues. CDR3 loop: CASYSTDTQYF. For the CDR3, the DNA is TGTGCGTCCTACAGCACAGATACGCAGTATTTT.

This chain joins TRBV11-2 and TRBJ2-1, with D hard to call. The CDR3 is made up of 15 amino acids. Germline loops: CDR1 SGHAT, CDR2 FQNNGV. V was cut by 0 bases and J by 0 bases, with 6 bases left in between. CDR3 nucleotides: TGTGCCAGCAGCTTAGAAGGGCTCTCCTACAATGAGCAGTTCTTC. It translates to CASSLEGLSYNEQFF.

This clone was seen only a few times. The V call is TRBV14, the J call TRBJ2-3; tentative D call: TRBD2 (6 bases). The length of the CDR3 is 14 residues. V was pared by 1 base and J by 10 bases, with 15 bases between. From germline, CDR1 is SGHDN and CDR2 FVKESK. CDR3 sequence reads: CASSQANGSGPQYF. CDR3 DNA: TGTGCCAGCAGCCAAGCTAACGGGAGCGGACCGCAGTATTTT.

The V and J genes are TRBV25-1 and TRBJ2-1, with 12 nucleotides matching TRBD2. V lost 6 bases and J lost 8; bases outside the gene matches: 11. This CDR3 has 16 residues. Germline assignment: CDR1 MGHDK and CDR2 SYGVNS. CDR3 DNA: TGTGCCAGCAGCCTTCCCACTAGCGGGAGGATCTATGAGCAGTTCTTC. This translates into CASSLPTSGRIYEQFF.

This clone was observed a few times. The chain is built from TRBV7-2 and TRBJ1-5; the match to TRBD1 covers 8 bases. The junction had 5 bases not matched to a gene; V was cut back by 6 bases and J by 7 bases. The CDR3 covers 13 residues. CDR1 is SGHTA and CDR2 is FQGNSA in the germline V gene. CDR3 DNA: TGTGCCAGCAGTCCGGACAGGGTGCAGCCCCAGCATTTT. This codes for CASSPDRVQPQHF.

V and J are TRBV29-1 and TRBJ2-2, with 8 bases fitting TRBD1. Germline CDR1 and CDR2: SQVTM and ANQGSEA. Losses at the gene ends were 7 bases for V and 4 bases for J; bases not matched to a gene: 8. CDR3 length: 14 amino acids. The CDR3 sequence: CSAGTGVGTGELFF. The CDR3 DNA follows: TGCAGCGCGGGGACAGGTGTTGGCACCGGGGAGCTGTTTTTT.

The J gene is TRBJ1-1, the V gene TRBV4-1, with D tentatively TRBD1 (6 bases). Per germline, CDR1 MGHRA and CDR2 YSYEKL. V shed 0 bases and J shed 6 bases, with 11 bases lying between them. This CDR3 region has 14 residues. The CDR3 DNA reads as TGCGCCAGCAGCCAAGATCAGGCAGGGGCTGAAGCTTTCTTT. It is translated as CASSQDQAGAEAFF.

This clone appeared a few times. The chain uses TRBV29-1 and TRBJ1-2; weak D call: TRBD1 (5 bases). V dropped 0 bases and J dropped 4 bases, with 18 bases sitting between them. This CDR3 is built from 16 residues. The germline V gene encodes CDR1 SQVTM and CDR2 ANQGSEA. This chain's CDR3 is CSVEDGVGGMGYGYTF. DNA for the CDR3: TGCAGCGTTGAAGACGGAGTGGGGGGTATGGGCTATGGCTACACCTTC.

This clone was recorded a few times. The gene calls are TRBV6-6 and TRBJ1-2; D ambiguous. Germline assignment: CDR1 MNHNY and CDR2 SVGAGI (reference sequence). Trimming removed 6 bases at V and 5 bases at J, with 19 bases between. This CDR3 spans 15 amino acids. This CDR3 reads CASRAEERLEYGYTF. The DNA of the CDR3 is TGTGCCAGCAGGGCGGAGGAACGGTTGGAGTATGGCTACACCTTC.

The gene calls are TRBV7-9 and TRBJ2-3; no clear D gene. The CDR3 runs to 12 residues. Trimming left V 10 bases short and J 2 bases short, with 10 bases between. Germline lookup yields CDR1 SEHNR and CDR2 FQNEAQ (reference sequence). CDR3 in amino acids: CATNIPTDTQYF. DNA for the CDR3: TGTGCCACTAATATTCCCACAGATACGCAGTATTTT.